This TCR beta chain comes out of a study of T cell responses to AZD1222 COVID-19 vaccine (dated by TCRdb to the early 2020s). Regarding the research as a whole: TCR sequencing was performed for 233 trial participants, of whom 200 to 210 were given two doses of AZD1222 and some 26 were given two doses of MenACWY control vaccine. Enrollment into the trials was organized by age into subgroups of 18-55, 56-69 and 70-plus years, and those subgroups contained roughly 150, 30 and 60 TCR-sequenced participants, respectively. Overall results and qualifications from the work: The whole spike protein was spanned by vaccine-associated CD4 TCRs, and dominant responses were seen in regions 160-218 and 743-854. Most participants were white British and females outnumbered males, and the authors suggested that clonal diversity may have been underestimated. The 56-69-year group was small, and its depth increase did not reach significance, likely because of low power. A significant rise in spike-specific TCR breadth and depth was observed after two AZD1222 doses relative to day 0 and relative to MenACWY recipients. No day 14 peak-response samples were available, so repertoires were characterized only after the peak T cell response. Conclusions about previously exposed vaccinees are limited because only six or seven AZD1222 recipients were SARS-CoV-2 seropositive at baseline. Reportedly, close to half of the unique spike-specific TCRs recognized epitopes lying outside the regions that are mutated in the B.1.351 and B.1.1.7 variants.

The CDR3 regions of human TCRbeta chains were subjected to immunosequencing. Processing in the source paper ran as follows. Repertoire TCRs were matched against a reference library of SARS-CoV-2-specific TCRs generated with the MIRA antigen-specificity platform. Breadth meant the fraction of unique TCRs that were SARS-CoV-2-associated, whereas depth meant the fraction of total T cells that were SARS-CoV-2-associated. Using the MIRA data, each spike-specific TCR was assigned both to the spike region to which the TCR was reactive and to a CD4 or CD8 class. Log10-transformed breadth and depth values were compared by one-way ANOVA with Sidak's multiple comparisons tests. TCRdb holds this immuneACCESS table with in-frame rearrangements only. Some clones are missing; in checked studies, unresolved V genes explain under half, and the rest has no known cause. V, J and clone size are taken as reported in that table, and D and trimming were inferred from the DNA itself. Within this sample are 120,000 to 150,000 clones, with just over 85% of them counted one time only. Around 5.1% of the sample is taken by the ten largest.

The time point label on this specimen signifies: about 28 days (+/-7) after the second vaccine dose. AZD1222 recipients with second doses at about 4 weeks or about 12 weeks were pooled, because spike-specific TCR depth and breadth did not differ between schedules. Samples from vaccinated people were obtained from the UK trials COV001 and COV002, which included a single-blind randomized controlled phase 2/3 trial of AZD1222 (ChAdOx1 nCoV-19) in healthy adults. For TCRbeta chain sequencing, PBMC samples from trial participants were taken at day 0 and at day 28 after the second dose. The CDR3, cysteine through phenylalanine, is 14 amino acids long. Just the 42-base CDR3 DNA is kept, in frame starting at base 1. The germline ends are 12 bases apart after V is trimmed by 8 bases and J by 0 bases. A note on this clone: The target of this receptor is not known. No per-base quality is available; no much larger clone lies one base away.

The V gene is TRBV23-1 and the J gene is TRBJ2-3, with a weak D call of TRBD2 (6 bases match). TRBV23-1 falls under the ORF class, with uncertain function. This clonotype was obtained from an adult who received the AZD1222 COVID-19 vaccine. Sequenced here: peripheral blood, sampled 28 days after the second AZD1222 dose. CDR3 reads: CASRDWLSTDTQYF. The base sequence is TGCGCCAGCCGGGACTGGCTAAGCACAGATACGCAGTATTTT.